These T cell receptor beta chains were read from a single sample in a study of shared clonotypes between healthy human individuals. TCRdb's table, derived via immunoSEQ multiplex PCR, lists solely in-frame clones and lacks some. This sample yields roughly 2.2 million clones, of which around 92% are seen a single time; about 0.41% belongs to the top ten. Sequencing was carried out using naive CD4+ T cells from PBMCs. These receptor sequences come from a man younger than 35 in good health. Some clones in this sample may be carry-over from other donors' samples. Each CDR3 is given with its conserved first and last residue. The D gene is left open where the match is weak.

TRBV5-6	TRBJ2-7	TRBD1	CASSFLATGTSEQYF	TGTGCCAGCAGCTTCCTTGCGACAGGGACCTCCGAGCAGTACTTC
TRBV28	TRBJ1-2	TRBD1	CASSLYRGPHGYTF	TGTGCCAGCAGTTTATACAGGGGGCCACATGGCTACACCTTC
TRBV11-2	TRBJ2-2	.	CASTQVDTGELFF	TGTGCCAGTACACAGGTTGATACCGGGGAGCTGTTTTTT
TRBV11-2	TRBJ2-7	.	CASSLDHPGVVQGEQYF	TGTGCCAGCAGCTTAGATCATCCTGGTGTGGTGCAAGGGGAGCAGTACTTC
TRBV9	TRBJ2-1	TRBD2	CASSVGASGRSEQFF	TGTGCCAGCAGCGTAGGCGCTAGCGGGAGGAGTGAGCAGTTCTTC
TRBV6-5	TRBJ2-7	TRBD1	CASRNTGQGYEQYF	TGTGCCAGCAGAAACACCGGACAGGGCTACGAGCAGTACTTC
TRBV9	TRBJ2-1	TRBD2	CASSALGGSLAGGYNEQFF	TGTGCCAGCAGCGCCCTCGGAGGGTCCCTAGCGGGAGGTTATAATGAGCAGTTCTTC
TRBV15	TRBJ1-1	.	CATSRDTAGASEAFF	TGTGCCACCAGCAGAGACACGGCAGGGGCCTCTGAAGCTTTCTTT
TRBV9	TRBJ2-7	.	CASSRGGGYEQYF	TGTGCCAGCTCCCGAGGAGGGGGCTACGAGCAGTACTTC
TRBV5-1	TRBJ2-7	.	CASSLDYVGGPIYEQYF	TGCGCCAGCAGCTTGGACTATGTCGGCGGACCTATCTACGAGCAGTACTTC